This TCR beta chain was recovered during a study of cytomegalovirus exposure and HLA in healthy donors. Trimming cost V 4 bases and J 3 bases; bases outside gene matches: 7. The CDR3 runs to 15 residues. CDR1 is SGHRS, CDR2 YFSETQ, per germline. Worth noting for this clone: Its antigen is unidentified.

General study results and limits: Roughly uniform depth of sequencing across donors was assumed in presence/absence analyses.

The PCR employed 60 Vbeta primers together with 13 Jbeta primers. The data were produced by immunoSEQ multiplex PCR, yet TCRdb's version contains in-frame clones alone and is incomplete. The table records 90,000 to 130,000 clones, around three quarters of them present only once. The chain is built from TRBV5-1 and TRBJ1-1, with 9 bases identical to TRBD1. Source material: PBMCs. The receptor comes from a woman aged 25 to 39 in good health and CMV-seronegative. CDR3 in amino acids: CASSPRTGGHTEAFF. In nucleotides, the CDR3 is TGCGCCAGCAGCCCCCGCACAGGGGGCCACACTGAAGCTTTCTTT.